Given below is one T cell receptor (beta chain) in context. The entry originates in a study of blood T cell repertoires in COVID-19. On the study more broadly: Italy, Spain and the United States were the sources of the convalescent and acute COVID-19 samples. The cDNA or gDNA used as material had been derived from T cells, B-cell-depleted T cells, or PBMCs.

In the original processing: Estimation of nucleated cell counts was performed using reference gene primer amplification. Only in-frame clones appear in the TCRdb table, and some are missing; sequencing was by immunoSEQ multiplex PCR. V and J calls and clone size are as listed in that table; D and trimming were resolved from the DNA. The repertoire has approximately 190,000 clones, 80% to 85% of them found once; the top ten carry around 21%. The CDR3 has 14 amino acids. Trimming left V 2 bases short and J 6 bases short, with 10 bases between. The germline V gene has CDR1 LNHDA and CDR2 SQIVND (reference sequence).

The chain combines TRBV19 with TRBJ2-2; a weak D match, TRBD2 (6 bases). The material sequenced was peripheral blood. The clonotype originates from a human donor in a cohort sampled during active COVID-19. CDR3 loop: CASSINGGAGELFF. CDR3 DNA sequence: TGTGCCAGTAGTATAAATGGAGGGGCCGGGGAGCTGTTTTTT.